The present entry profiles one T cell receptor beta chain with its context. This record comes from a study of shared T cell receptors in the human thymus. The data were produced by immunoSEQ multiplex PCR, yet TCRdb's version contains in-frame clones alone and is incomplete. The sample shows 550,000 to 800,000 clones, 80% to 90% of them seen only once. The V gene's germline CDR1 is SGHDN and CDR2 FVKESK. Trimming at V came to 3 bases and at J to 5 bases, leaving 8 bases not matched to a gene. This CDR3 region has 16 residues. The same specimen was also included in a second study, on human thymus T cells. That study adds: Thymic tissue was derived from resections collected during corrective heart surgery.

Sequencing input: thymocytes. The sequence came from a girl in the first two years of life with a congenital heart defect. The chain joins TRBV14 to TRBJ2-5, with 11 nucleotides matching TRBD1. The CDR3 sequence is CASSQGQGVTWETQYF. The CDR3 DNA sequence: TGTGCCAGCAGCCAGGGACAGGGGGTAACTTGGGAGACCCAGTACTTC.